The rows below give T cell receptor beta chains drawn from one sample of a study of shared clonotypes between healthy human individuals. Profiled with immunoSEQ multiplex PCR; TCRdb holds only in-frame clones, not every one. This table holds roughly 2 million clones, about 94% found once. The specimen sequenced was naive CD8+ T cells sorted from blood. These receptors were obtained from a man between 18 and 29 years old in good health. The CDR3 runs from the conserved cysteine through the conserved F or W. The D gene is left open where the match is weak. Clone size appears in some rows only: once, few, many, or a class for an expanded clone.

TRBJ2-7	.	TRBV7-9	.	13	CASSLAPLGEQYF	TGTGCCAGCAGCTTAGCCCCCTTGGGCGAGCAGTACTTC
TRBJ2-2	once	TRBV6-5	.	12	CASSSFPGELFF	TGTGCCAGCAGTTCTTTTCCCGGGGAGCTGTTTTTT
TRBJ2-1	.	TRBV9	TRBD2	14	CASGLAGSYNEQFF	TGTGCCAGCGGATTAGCGGGCTCCTACAATGAGCAGTTCTTC
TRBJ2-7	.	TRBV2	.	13	CASSDRISYEQYF	TGTGCCAGCAGTGACAGGATCTCCTACGAGCAGTACTTC
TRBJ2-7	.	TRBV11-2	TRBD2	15	CASSFPGGFSYEQYF	TGTGCCAGCAGCTTCCCGGGAGGGTTCTCCTACGAGCAGTACTTC
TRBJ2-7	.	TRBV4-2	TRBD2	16	CASSQDWGEGSYEQYF	TGTGCCAGCAGCCAAGATTGGGGGGAGGGTTCCTACGAGCAGTACTTC
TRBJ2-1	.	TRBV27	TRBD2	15	CASSSGASGNNEQFF	TGTGCCAGCAGTTCCGGAGCTAGCGGCAACAATGAGCAGTTCTTC
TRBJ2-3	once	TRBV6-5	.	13	CASSPMSTDTQYF	TGTGCCAGCAGTCCCATGTCGACAGATACGCAGTATTTT
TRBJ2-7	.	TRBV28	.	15	CASSLGTPSSYEQYF	TGTGCCAGCAGTTTAGGGACGCCAAGCTCCTACGAGCAGTACTTC
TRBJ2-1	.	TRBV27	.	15	CASSTGTGSANEQFF	TGTGCCAGCAGCACGGGGACGGGAAGCGCCAATGAGCAGTTCTTC
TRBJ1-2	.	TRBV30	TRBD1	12	CAWVQGADGYTF	TGTGCCTGGGTACAGGGGGCGGATGGCTACACCTTC
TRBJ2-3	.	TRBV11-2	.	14	CASSRVGSTDTQYF	TGTGCCAGCAGCCGAGTCGGTAGCACAGATACGCAGTATTTT
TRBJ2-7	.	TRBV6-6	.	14	CASGRRAVTYEQYF	TGTGCCAGCGGGAGGAGGGCTGTTACCTACGAGCAGTACTTC
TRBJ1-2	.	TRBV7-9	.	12	CASGVGGDGYTF	TGTGCCAGCGGGGTCGGGGGCGATGGCTACACCTTC
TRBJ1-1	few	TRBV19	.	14	CASSIWGPNTEAFF	TGTGCCAGTAGTATATGGGGCCCGAACACTGAAGCTTTCTTT
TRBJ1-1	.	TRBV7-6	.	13	CASSLGEGTEAFF	TGTGCCAGCAGCTTAGGGGAGGGCACTGAAGCTTTCTTT
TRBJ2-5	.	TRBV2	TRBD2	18	CASSEAGLAGGYQETQYF	TGTGCCAGCAGTGAAGCGGGACTAGCGGGGGGGTACCAAGAGACCCAGTACTTC
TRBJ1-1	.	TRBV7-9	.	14	CASGPLGENTEAFF	TGTGCCAGCGGGCCTTTGGGGGAGAACACTGAAGCTTTCTTT
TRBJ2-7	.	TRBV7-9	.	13	CASNGGHSYEQYF	TGTGCCAGCAATGGGGGACATTCCTACGAGCAGTACTTC
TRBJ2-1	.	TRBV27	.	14	CASSPLSPPNEQFF	TGTGCCAGCAGCCCCCTATCCCCCCCCAATGAGCAGTTCTTC
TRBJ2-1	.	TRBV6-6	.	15	CASNEGSGDYNEQFF	TGTGCCAGCAACGAGGGGTCGGGGGACTACAATGAGCAGTTCTTC
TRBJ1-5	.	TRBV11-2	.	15	CASSLDPGDDQPQHF	TGTGCCAGCAGCTTAGACCCCGGGGACGATCAGCCCCAGCATTTT
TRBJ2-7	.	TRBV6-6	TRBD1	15	CASSSIRQGNYEQYF	TGTGCCAGCAGTTCGATCCGACAGGGGAACTACGAGCAGTACTTC
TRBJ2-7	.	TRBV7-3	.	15	CASSLAQGILYEQYF	TGTGCCAGCAGCTTAGCCCAAGGGATCCTTTACGAGCAGTACTTC
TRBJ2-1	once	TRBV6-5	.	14	CASSPGSSYNEQFF	TGTGCCAGCAGTCCGGGGAGCTCCTACAATGAGCAGTTCTTC
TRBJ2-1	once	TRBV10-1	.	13	CASSEYPRDEQFF	TGCGCCAGCAGTGAGTACCCCCGAGATGAGCAGTTCTTC
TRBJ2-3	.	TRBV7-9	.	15	CASSLAVGVTDTQYF	TGTGCCAGCAGCTTAGCGGTAGGGGTCACAGATACGCAGTATTTT
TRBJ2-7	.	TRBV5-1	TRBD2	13	CASSFGGNYEQYF	TGCGCCAGCAGCTTCGGGGGGAACTACGAGCAGTACTTC
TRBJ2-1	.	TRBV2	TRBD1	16	CASSERRQGTYNEQFF	TGTGCCAGCAGTGAGAGGCGACAGGGTACGTACAATGAGCAGTTCTTC
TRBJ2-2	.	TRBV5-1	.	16	CASSLGGSMNTGELFF	TGCGCCAGCAGCTTGGGTGGCAGCATGAACACCGGGGAGCTGTTTTTT
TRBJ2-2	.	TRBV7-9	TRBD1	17	CASSPDRGQGNIGELFF	TGTGCCAGCAGCCCGGACCGGGGACAGGGCAATATCGGGGAGCTGTTTTTT
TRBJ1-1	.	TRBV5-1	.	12	CASKGDGTEAFF	TGCGCCAGCAAAGGGGATGGCACTGAAGCTTTCTTT
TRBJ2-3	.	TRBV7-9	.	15	CASSFPQRITDTQYF	TGTGCCAGCAGCTTCCCTCAACGGATCACAGATACGCAGTATTTT
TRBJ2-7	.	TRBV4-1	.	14	CASSHPAPPYEQYF	TGCGCCAGCAGCCACCCTGCCCCCCCATACGAGCAGTACTTC
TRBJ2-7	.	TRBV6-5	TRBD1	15	CAVDRGTDFIYEQYF	TGTGCCGTCGACAGGGGGACGGATTTTATCTACGAGCAGTACTTC
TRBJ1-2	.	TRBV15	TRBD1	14	CATSGTVDGDGYTF	TGTGCCACCAGCGGGACAGTCGACGGCGATGGCTACACCTTC
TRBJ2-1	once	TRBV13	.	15	CASSWGAGTINEQFF	TGTGCCAGCAGCTGGGGCGCGGGGACCATAAATGAGCAGTTCTTC
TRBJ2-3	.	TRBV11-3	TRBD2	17	CASSSSSSGSSTDTQYF	TGTGCCAGCAGCTCAAGTTCTAGCGGGAGTAGCACAGATACGCAGTATTTT
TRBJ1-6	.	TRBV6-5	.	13	CASRRVDNSPLHF	TGTGCCAGCCGTAGGGTTGATAATTCACCCCTCCACTTT
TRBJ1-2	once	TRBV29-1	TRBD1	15	CSVESPGQFNYGYTF	TGCAGCGTTGAAAGTCCGGGACAGTTTAACTATGGCTACACCTTC
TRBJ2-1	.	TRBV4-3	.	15	CASSQDPAEYNEQFF	TGCGCCAGCAGCCAAGATCCAGCGGAGTATAATGAGCAGTTCTTC
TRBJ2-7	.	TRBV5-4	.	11	CASSAGYEQYF	TGTGCCAGCAGCGCCGGCTACGAGCAGTACTTC
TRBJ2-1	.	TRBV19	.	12	CASSINRDEQFF	TGTGCCAGTAGTATAAATAGGGATGAGCAGTTCTTC
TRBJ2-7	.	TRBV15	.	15	CATSREASPTYEQYF	TGTGCCACCAGCAGAGAGGCATCTCCTACCTACGAGCAGTACTTC
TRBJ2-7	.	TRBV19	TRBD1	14	CASSPGQTPYEQYF	TGTGCCAGTAGTCCGGGACAGACTCCCTACGAGCAGTACTTC
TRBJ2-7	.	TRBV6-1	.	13	CASSEAWTYEQYF	TGTGCCAGCAGTGAAGCTTGGACCTACGAGCAGTACTTC
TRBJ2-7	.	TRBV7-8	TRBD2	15	CASSTWTSGSYEQYF	TGTGCCAGCAGCACCTGGACTAGCGGTTCCTACGAGCAGTACTTC
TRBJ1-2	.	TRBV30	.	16	CAWSGLQGPIGDGYTF	TGTGCCTGGAGTGGTTTGCAGGGACCAATTGGCGATGGCTACACCTTC
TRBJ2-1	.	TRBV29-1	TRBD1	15	CSVAPGQGSYNEQFF	TGCAGCGTTGCCCCGGGACAGGGGTCCTACAATGAGCAGTTCTTC
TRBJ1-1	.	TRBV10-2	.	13	CASSDTGKTEAFF	TGCGCCAGCAGTGACACAGGGAAGACTGAAGCTTTCTTT
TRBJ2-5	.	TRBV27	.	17	CASSSSGPIPNQETQYF	TGTGCCAGCAGTTCCTCCGGACCCATTCCGAACCAAGAGACCCAGTACTTC
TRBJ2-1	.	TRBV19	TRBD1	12	CASSYTGAEQFF	TGTGCCAGTAGTTACACAGGGGCTGAGCAGTTCTTC
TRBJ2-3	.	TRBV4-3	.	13	CASSQEGWHTQYF	TGCGCCAGCAGCCAAGAAGGGTGGCATACGCAGTATTTT
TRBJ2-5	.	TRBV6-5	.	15	CASSYNWGLGETQYF	TGTGCCAGCAGTTACAATTGGGGGCTAGGAGAGACCCAGTACTTC
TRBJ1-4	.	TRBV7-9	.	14	CASSDGDVGEKLFF	TGTGCCAGCAGCGACGGGGATGTGGGTGAAAAACTGTTTTTT